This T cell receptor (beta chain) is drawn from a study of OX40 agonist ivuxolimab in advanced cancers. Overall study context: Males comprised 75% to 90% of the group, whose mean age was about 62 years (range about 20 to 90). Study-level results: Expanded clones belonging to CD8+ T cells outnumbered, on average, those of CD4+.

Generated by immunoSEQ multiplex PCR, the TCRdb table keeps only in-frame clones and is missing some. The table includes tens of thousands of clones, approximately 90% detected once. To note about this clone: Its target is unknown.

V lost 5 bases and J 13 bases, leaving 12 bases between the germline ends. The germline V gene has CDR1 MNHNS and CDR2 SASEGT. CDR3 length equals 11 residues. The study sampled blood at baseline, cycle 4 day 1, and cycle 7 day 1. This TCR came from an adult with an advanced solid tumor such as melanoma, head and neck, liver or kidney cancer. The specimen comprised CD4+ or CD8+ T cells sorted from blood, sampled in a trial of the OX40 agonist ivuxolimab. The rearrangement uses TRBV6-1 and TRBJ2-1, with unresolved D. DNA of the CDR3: TGTGCCAGCAGTTACATGGGTGGCCAGTTCTTC. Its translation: CASSYMGGQFF.